This T cell receptor (beta chain) was identified in a study of T cells in tumors after PD-1 blockade. Notes on the study in general: Peripheral recruitment is suggested, as some novel exhausted tumor clones were in pre-treatment blood.

Template: tumor biopsy or peripheral blood genomic DNA, roughly 616-6,500 ng per sample. The data were produced by immunoSEQ multiplex PCR, yet TCRdb's version contains in-frame clones alone and is incomplete. The sample includes about 19,000 clones, 81% seen only once; the top ten take 25%. The germline gives CDR1 MNHEY, CDR2 SMNVEV (reference sequence). The CDR3 consists of 14 residues. Trimming removed 2 bases at V and 8 bases at J, with 15 bases between. Comment on this clone: The antigen remains undetermined.

The gene calls are TRBV27 and TRBJ1-2; tentative D call: TRBD1 (6 bases). This receptor was taken from a human donor with advanced basal cell or squamous cell carcinoma (not recorded which). This specimen consisted of PBMCs, obtained after anti-PD-1 therapy. The CDR3 loop is CASSLGSGVGGYTF. The CDR3 nucleotides are TGTGCCAGCAGTTTAGGTTCAGGGGTGGGCGGCTACACCTTC.